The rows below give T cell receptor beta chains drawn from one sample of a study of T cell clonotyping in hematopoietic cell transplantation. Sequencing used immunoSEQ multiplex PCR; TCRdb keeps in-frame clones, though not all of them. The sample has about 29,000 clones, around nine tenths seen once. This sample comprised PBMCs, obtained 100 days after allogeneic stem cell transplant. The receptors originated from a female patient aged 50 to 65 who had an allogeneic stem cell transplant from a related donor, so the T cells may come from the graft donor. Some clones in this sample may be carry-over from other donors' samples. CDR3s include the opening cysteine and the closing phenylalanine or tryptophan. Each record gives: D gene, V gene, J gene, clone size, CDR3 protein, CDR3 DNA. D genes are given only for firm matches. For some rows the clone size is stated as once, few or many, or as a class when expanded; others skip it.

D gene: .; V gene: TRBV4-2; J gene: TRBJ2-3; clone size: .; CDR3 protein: CASSQEKLGMADTQYF; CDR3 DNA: TGTGCCAGCAGCCAAGAGAAGCTGGGGATGGCAGATACGCAGTATTTT
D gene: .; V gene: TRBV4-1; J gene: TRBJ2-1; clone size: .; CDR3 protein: CASSPSHNEQFF; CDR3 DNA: TGCGCCAGCAGTCCTAGCCACAATGAGCAGTTCTTC
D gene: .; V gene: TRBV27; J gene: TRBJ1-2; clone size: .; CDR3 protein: CASSTRTDYGYTF; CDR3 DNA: TGTGCCAGCAGTACCCGGACAGACTATGGCTACACCTTC
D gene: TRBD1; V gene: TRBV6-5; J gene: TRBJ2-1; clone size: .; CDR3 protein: CASKETGYNEQFF; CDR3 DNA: TGTGCCAGCAAAGAGACAGGGTACAATGAGCAGTTCTTC
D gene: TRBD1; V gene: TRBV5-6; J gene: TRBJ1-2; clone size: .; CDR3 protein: CASSRDRVYGYTF; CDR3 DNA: TGTGCCAGCAGTCGTGACAGGGTATATGGCTACACCTTC
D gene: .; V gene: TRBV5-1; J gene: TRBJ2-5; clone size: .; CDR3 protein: CASSLNPGWSPETQYF; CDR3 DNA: TGCGCCAGCAGCTTGAATCCAGGGTGGTCCCCAGAGACCCAGTACTTC
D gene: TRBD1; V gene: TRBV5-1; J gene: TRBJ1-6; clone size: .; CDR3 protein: CASSIDRGNSPLHF; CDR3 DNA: TGCGCCAGCAGCATTGACAGGGGTAATTCACCCCTCCACTTT
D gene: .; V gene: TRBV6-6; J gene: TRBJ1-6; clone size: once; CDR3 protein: CASSYSGADSPLHF; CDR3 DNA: TGTGCCAGCAGTTACTCGGGGGCTGATTCACCCCTCCACTTT
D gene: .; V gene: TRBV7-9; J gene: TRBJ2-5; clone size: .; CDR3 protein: CASSLGWGKETQYF; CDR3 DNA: TGTGCCAGCAGCTTAGGGTGGGGGAAAGAGACCCAGTACTTC
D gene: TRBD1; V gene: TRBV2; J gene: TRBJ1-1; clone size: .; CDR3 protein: CASSESPWTGGGTEAFF; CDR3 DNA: TGTGCCAGCAGTGAATCCCCTTGGACAGGGGGCGGCACTGAAGCTTTCTTT
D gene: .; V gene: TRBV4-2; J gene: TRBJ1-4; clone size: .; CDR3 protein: CASSQDRGQTNEKLFF; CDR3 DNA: TGTGCCAGCAGCCAAGACAGGGGACAAACTAATGAAAAACTGTTTTTT
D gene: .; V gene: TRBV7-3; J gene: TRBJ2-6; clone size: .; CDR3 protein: CASSPKGLTGANVLTF; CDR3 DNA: TGTGCCAGCAGCCCAAAGGGGTTGACCGGGGCCAACGTCCTGACTTTC
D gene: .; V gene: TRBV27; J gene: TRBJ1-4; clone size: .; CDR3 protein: CASSLSFQGTNEKLFF; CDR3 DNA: TGTGCCAGCAGTTTATCGTTTCAGGGCACTAATGAAAAACTGTTTTTT
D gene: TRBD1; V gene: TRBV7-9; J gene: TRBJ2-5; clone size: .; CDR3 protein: CASSSLWTGEMVTQYF; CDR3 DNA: TGTGCCAGCAGCTCCCTATGGACAGGGGAAATGGTGACCCAGTACTTC
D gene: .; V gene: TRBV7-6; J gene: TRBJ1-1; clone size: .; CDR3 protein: CASSLGRATEAFF; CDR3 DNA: TGTGCCAGCAGCTTAGGCAGGGCCACTGAAGCTTTCTTT
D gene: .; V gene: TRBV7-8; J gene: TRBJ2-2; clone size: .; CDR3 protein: CASSLAQGGELFF; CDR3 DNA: TGTGCCAGCAGCTTAGCGCAGGGTGGGGAGCTGTTTTTT
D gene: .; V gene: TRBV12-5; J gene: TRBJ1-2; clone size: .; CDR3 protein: CASGKGQSNYGYTF; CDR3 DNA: TGTGCTAGTGGCAAGGGACAATCTAACTATGGCTACACCTTC
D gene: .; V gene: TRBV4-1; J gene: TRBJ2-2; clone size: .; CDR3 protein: CASSPQYTGELFF; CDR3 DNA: TGCGCCAGCAGCCCTCAGTACACCGGGGAGCTGTTTTTT
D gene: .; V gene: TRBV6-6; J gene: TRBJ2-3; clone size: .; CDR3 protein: CASSPQGTRGTDTQYF; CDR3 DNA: TGTGCCAGCAGTCCTCAAGGGACAAGGGGCACAGATACGCAGTATTTT
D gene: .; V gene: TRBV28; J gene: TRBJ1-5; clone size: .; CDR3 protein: CASRPPGYSNSNQPQHF; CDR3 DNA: TGTGCCAGCAGGCCTCCGGGATATTCAAATAGCAATCAGCCCCAGCATTTT
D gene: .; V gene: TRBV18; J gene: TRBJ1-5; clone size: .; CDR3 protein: CASSGVNQPQHF; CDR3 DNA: TGTGCCAGCTCAGGGGTCAATCAGCCCCAGCATTTT
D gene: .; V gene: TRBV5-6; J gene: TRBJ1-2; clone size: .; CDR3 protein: CASSSGVNYGYTF; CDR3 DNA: TGTGCCAGCAGCTCGGGAGTTAACTATGGCTACACCTTC
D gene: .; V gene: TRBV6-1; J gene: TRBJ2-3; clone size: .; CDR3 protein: CASSEDGGGDTQYF; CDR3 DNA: TGTGCCAGCAGTGAAGATGGAGGGGGCGATACGCAGTATTTT
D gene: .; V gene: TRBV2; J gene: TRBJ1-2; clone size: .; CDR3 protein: CASSGDSYGYTF; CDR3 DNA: TGTGCCAGCAGTGGGGATAGCTATGGCTACACCTTC
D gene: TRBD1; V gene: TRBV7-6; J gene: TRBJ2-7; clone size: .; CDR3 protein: CASSFRDRGYEQYF; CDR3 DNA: TGTGCCAGCAGCTTTAGGGACAGGGGTTACGAGCAGTACTTC
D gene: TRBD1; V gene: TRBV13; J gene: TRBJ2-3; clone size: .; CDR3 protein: CASAQGATDTQYF; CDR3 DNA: TGTGCCAGTGCCCAGGGGGCGACAGATACGCAGTATTTT
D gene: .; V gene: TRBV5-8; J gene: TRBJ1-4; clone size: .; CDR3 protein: CASNLGRGEKLFF; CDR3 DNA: TGTGCCAGCAACCTCGGACGCGGTGAAAAACTGTTTTTT
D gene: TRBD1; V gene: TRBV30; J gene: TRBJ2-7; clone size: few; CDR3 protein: CAWSEDRGYEQYF; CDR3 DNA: TGTGCCTGGAGTGAGGACAGGGGGTACGAGCAGTACTTC
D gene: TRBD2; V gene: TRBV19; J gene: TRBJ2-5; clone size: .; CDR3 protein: CASRSSGGSEGETQYF; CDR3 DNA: TGTGCCAGTAGATCTAGCGGGGGGTCAGAGGGAGAGACCCAGTACTTC
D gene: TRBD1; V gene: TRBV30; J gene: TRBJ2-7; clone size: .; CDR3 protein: CAWSVGQGPYEQYF; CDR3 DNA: TGTGCCTGGAGTGTTGGACAGGGACCCTACGAGCAGTACTTC
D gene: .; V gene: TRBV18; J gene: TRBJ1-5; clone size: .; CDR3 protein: CASSPYAQTNQPQHF; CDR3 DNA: TGTGCCAGCTCACCTTACGCACAGACCAATCAGCCCCAGCATTTT
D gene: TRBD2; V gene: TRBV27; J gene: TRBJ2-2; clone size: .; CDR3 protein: CATREAGELFF; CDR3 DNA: TGTGCCACCCGGGAGGCCGGGGAGCTGTTTTTT
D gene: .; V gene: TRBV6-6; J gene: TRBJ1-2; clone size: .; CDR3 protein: CASSYPGGRRRNGYTF; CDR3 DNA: TGTGCCAGCAGTTATCCTGGAGGCCGGCGTAGGAATGGCTACACCTTC
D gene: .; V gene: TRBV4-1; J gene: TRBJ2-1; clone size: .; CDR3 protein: CASSQERIGSYNEQFF; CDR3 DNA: TGCGCCAGCAGCCAAGAGAGAATAGGGTCCTACAATGAGCAGTTCTTC
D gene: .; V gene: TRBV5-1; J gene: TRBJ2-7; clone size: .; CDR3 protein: CASSPAGTYEQYF; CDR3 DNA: TGCGCCAGCAGCCCCGCAGGGACCTACGAGCAGTACTTC
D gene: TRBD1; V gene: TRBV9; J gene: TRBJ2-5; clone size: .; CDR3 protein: CASSVQQGSGETQYF; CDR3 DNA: TGTGCCAGCAGCGTACAACAGGGGTCGGGAGAGACCCAGTACTTC
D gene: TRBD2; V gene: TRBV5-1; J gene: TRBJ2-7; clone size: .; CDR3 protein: CASSSLAGASSYEQYF; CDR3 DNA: TGCGCCAGCAGCTCACTAGCGGGGGCTTCCTCCTACGAGCAGTACTTC
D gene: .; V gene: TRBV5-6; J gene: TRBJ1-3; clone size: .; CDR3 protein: CASSLWWGNTIYF; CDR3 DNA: TGTGCCAGCAGCTTATGGTGGGGAAACACCATATATTTT
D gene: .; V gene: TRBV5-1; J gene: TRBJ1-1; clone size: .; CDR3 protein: CASSFKEPGWNTEAFF; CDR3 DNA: TGCGCCAGCAGCTTTAAGGAACCAGGTTGGAACACTGAAGCTTTCTTT
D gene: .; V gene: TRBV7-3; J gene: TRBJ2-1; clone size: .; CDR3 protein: CASSPGGTLSSYNEQFF; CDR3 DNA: TGTGCCAGCAGCCCCGGAGGTACTCTAAGCTCCTACAATGAGCAGTTCTTC
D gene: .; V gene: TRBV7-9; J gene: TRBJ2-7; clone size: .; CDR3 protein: CASSFDSQGHEQYF; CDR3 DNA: TGTGCCAGCAGCTTTGACTCTCAGGGCCACGAGCAGTACTTC
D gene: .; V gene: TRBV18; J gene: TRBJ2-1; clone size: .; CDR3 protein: CASSPFAVSYNEQFF; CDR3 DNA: TGTGCCAGCTCACCATTTGCTGTCTCCTACAATGAGCAGTTCTTC
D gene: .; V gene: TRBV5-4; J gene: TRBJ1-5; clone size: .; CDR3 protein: CASSPQGNNQPQHF; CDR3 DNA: TGTGCCAGCAGCCCCCAAGGGAACAATCAGCCCCAGCATTTT
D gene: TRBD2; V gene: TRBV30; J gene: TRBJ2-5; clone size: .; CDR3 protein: CAWSVVVAGKGQETQYF; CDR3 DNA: TGTGCCTGGAGTGTAGTGGTAGCGGGGAAGGGCCAAGAGACCCAGTACTTC
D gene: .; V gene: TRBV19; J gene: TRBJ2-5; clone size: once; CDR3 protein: CASSIRDAYQETQYF; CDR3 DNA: TGTGCCAGTAGTATTCGGGACGCCTACCAAGAGACCCAGTACTTC
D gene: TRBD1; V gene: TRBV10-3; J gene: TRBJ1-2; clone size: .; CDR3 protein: CAITSGTGGVHGYTF; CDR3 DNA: TGTGCCATCACCTCCGGGACAGGGGGCGTTCATGGCTACACCTTC
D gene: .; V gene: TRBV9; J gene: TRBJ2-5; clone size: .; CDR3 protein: CASSVEGLAETQYF; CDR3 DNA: TGTGCCAGCAGCGTAGAAGGTCTAGCGGAGACCCAGTACTTC
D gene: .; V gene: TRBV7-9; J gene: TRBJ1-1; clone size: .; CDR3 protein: CASNVQGSEAFF; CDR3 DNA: TGTGCCAGCAACGTACAGGGATCTGAAGCTTTCTTT
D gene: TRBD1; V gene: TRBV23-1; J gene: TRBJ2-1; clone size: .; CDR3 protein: CASSHPGTVRYNEQFF; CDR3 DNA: TGCGCCAGCAGTCATCCCGGGACAGTCCGCTACAATGAGCAGTTCTTC
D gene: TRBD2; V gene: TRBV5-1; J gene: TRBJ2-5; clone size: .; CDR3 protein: CASSQRGPPEETQYF; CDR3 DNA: TGCGCCAGCAGCCAGCGGGGGCCGCCGGAAGAGACCCAGTACTTC
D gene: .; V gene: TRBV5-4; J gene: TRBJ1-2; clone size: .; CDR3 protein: CASSWSRTAYGYTF; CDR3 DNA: TGTGCCAGCAGCTGGTCAAGAACAGCCTATGGCTACACCTTC
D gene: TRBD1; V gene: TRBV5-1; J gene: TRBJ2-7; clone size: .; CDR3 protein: CASSWGQGFYEQYF; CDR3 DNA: TGCGCCAGCAGCTGGGGACAGGGATTCTACGAGCAGTACTTC
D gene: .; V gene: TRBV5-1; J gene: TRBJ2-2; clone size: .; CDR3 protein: CASSLQGGNTGELFF; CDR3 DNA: TGCGCCAGCAGCCTACAGGGAGGAAACACCGGGGAGCTGTTTTTT